The 9 T cell receptor beta chains below come from one sample, sequenced in a study of OX40 agonist ivuxolimab in advanced cancers. Sequencing used immunoSEQ multiplex PCR; TCRdb keeps in-frame clones, though not all of them. The sample holds 65,000 to 80,000 clones, around 86% seen once. Sample: CD4+ or CD8+ T cells sorted from blood, taken in a trial of the OX40 agonist ivuxolimab. The source is an adult with an advanced solid tumor such as melanoma, head and neck, liver or kidney cancer.

The chain couples TRBV19 to TRBJ2-3, with D perhaps TRBD2 (6 bases). This CDR3 comprises 15 residues. The V gene's germline CDR1 is LNHDA and CDR2 SQIVND (reference sequence). Trimming shortened V by 7 bases and J by 6 bases, and 20 bases separated the two germline ends. The CDR3 here is CASTVSGNRGDTQYF. The CDR3 bases are TGTGCCAGTACCGTTAGCGGAAATCGTGGGGATACGCAGTATTTT.

The chain links TRBV7-7 to TRBJ2-3; 7 bases are shared with TRBD2. Germline values: CDR1 SSHAT, CDR2 FNYEAQ (reference sequence). The CDR3 covers 14 residues. Unmatched junction bases numbered 10, after V lost 5 bases and J lost 8 bases. The CDR3 DNA is TGTGCCAGCAGCCCGGGAGGTGGGGAGGGTACGCAGTATTTT. Protein: CASSPGGGEGTQYF.

The rearrangement joins TRBV9 to TRBJ2-1; D unresolved. V dropped 2 bases and J dropped 6 bases, with 12 bases sitting between them. The length of the CDR3 is 14 residues. The germline CDR1 and CDR2 sequences are SGDLS and YYNGEE. This CDR3 reads CASSVGGAFNEQFF. In nucleotides, the CDR3 is TGTGCCAGCAGCGTGGGCGGAGCATTCAATGAGCAGTTCTTC. Based on the CDR3 plus reference TRBV9 and TRBJ2-1, the full variable domain is DSGVTQTPKHLITATGQRVTLRCSPRSGDLSVYWYQQSLDQGLQFLIQYYNGEERAKGNILERFSAQQFPDLHSELNLSSLELGDSALYFCASSVGGAFNEQFFGPGTRLTVL.

This sequence joins TRBV4-1 and TRBJ2-1; 14 nucleotides agree with TRBD2. The CDR3 loop spans 17 amino acids. Trimming at V came to 3 bases and at J to 7 bases, leaving 8 bases not matched to a gene. Germline loops: CDR1 MGHRA, CDR2 YSYEKL. Here the CDR3 DNA reads TGCGCCAGCAGCCATCCCGGACTAGCGGGAGGCCGGAATGAGCAGTTCTTC. Encoded protein: CASSHPGLAGGRNEQFF.

The chain couples TRBV15 to TRBJ2-1; 7 bases align to TRBD2. This CDR3 comprises 15 residues. Germline CDR1 and CDR2: LNHNV and YYDKDF (reference sequence). The V and J ends lost 6 bases and 2 bases, in that order; junction bases with no gene match: 7. This CDR3 reads CATSALRGAYNEQFF. The CDR3 nucleotides read TGTGCCACCAGTGCGTTACGGGGGGCCTACAATGAGCAGTTCTTC.

The chain combines TRBV4-1 with TRBJ2-5; 10 bases match TRBD2. The CDR3 spans 19 residues. The junction had 12 bases not matched to a gene; V was cut back by 0 bases and J by 2 bases. Per the germline V gene, CDR1 is MGHRA and CDR2 is YSYEKL. CDR3 in amino acids: CASSQDVARGLALQETQYF. CDR3 DNA sequence: TGCGCCAGCAGCCAAGATGTGGCCAGGGGACTAGCGTTACAAGAGACCCAGTACTTC.

The chain combines TRBV19 with TRBJ2-2, with D possibly being TRBD2 (6 bases). The V and J ends lost 6 bases and 1 base respectively, with 15 bases between them. Germline assignment: CDR1 LNHDA and CDR2 SQIVND (reference sequence). The CDR3 runs 16 residues. CDR3 DNA sequence: TGTGCCAGTAGCCACCCGGGAGCCGAGAACACCGGGGAGCTGTTTTTT. This sequence encodes CASSHPGAENTGELFF.

This clone came up many times. This rearrangement joins TRBV11-3 to TRBJ2-3; TRBD1 agrees at 9 bases. Germline V CDR1 and CDR2: SGHNT, YENEEA. This CDR3 is 16 amino acids long. Unmatched junction bases numbered 9, after V lost 5 bases and J lost 3 bases. The chain's CDR3 is CASSNGDREATDTQYF. In DNA form, the CDR3 reads TGTGCCAGCAGCAACGGGGACAGGGAGGCGACAGATACGCAGTATTTT.

The rearrangement uses TRBV2 and TRBJ1-5; 8 nucleotides align to TRBD1. V lost 4 bases, J lost 5 bases, and 4 bases stayed unmatched. There are 14 residues in the CDR3. Germline CDR1 SNHLY, CDR2 FYNNEI. The DNA of the CDR3 is TGTGCCAGCAGTGGTACAGGGGGGGATCAGCCCCAGCATTTT. Protein: CASSGTGGDQPQHF.